The 20 T cell receptor beta chains in this list originate from one sample, sequenced in a study of post-analysis software for immune sequencing data (dated by TCRdb to 2015 to 2017). Summary of the overall study and its limitations: Significantly higher frequencies in patients than in controls were found for roughly 5 TRBV segments, including TRBV5-6, TRBV5-1 and TRBV20-1.

The antigens for these receptors are not known. Receptor amplification or capture employed PCR. The sequencer was an Illumina HiSeq 2500. Unique molecular identifiers were incorporated into TCR beta cDNA libraries to reduce PCR and sequencing biases. TCRdb handled the public reads itself, with Q25 trimming in fastp and clone calling in MiXCR, and kept productive beta chains. Here each entry gathers all rows of one CDR3 protein and keeps the most common genes and DNA. In this sample the table shows fewer than 850,000 distinct CDR3 sequences, roughly 30% of which occur a single time. More than 0.55% of the sample comes from the top ten. Sequenced sample: blood. The receptors were sampled from a girl aged 10 to 17 with multiple sclerosis.

This clonotype showed up just once. The J gene is TRBJ1-1, the V gene TRBV3-1, with D tentatively TRBD1 (5 bases). Germline V CDR1 and CDR2: LGHDT, YNNKEL (reference sequence). V gave up 1 base and J gave up 4 bases, with 13 bases separating them. The CDR3 consists of 15 residues. This chain's CDR3 is CASSQVGVGSTEAFF. Here the CDR3 DNA reads TGTGCCAGCAGCCAAGTGGGGGTGGGGAGCACTGAAGCTTTCTTT.

The CDR3 nucleotides are TGCAGTGCTAGATTGACAGGGGATGTCCAGCCCCAGCATTTT. Protein product: CSARLTGDVQPQHF. The rearrangement links TRBV20-1 to TRBJ1-5; 8 bases are a match to TRBD1. Germline V gene lookup returns CDR1 DFQATT and CDR2 SNEGSKA (reference sequence). This CDR3 has 14 amino acids. V shed 2 bases, J shed 7 bases, and the junction held 7 bases outside the gene matches.

This clonotype was detected a few times. J is TRBJ2-5 and V is TRBV29-1; 15 bases fit TRBD2. J gave up 4 bases and V 8 bases, and 11 bases lay outside the gene matches. Germline V lookup: CDR1 SQVTM, CDR2 ANQGSEA. The CDR3 covers 16 residues. CDR3 DNA: TGCAGCACTCGGGGGACTAGCGGGGGGATCGGAGAGACCCAGTACTTC. Translating gives CSTRGTSGGIGETQYF.

The chain carries TRBV11-2 and TRBJ2-1, with 14 bases that match TRBD2. Germline assignment: CDR1 SGHAT and CDR2 FQNNGV. This CDR3 has 17 residues. J lost 14 bases, V lost 5 bases, and 17 bases had no gene match. The CDR3 sequence is CASSAQLGTSGGGDKFF. The CDR3 bases are TGTGCCAGCAGCGCCCAGCTCGGGACTAGCGGGGGCGGGGATAAGTTCTTC.

This clonotype was counted between two and nine times. This chain uses TRBV21-1 with TRBJ2-7; the table's D call, TRBD1, has no DNA check behind it. TRBV21-1 is marked as a pseudogene. This CDR3 comprises 14 residues. The CDR3 bases are TGTGCCAGCAGCAAAATCCCCTCTGGCTACGAGCAGTACTTC. This translates into CASSKIPSGYEQYF.

The CDR3 DNA reads as TGCGCCAGCAGCTTGGGGACACACGAATACGAGCAGTACTTC. Its translation: CASSLGTHEYEQYF. The V and J genes are TRBV5-1 and TRBJ2-4; a weak D match, TRBD1 (5 bases). Judging by the DNA end, TRBJ2-7 fits better; the J call may be wrong. The CDR3 extends over 14 amino acids. Germline V CDR1 and CDR2: SGHRS, YFSETQ.

This chain uses TRBV7-9 with TRBJ1-2, with TRBD1 as a possible D gene (6 bases). The CDR3 totals 12 residues. Per the germline V gene, CDR1 is SEHNR and CDR2 is FQNEAQ (reference sequence). Trimming removed 3 bases from V and 6 bases from J, with 8 bases in between. The CDR3 DNA reads as TGTGCCAGCAGCTTGGACAGTCATGGCTACACCTTC. Amino acid sequence: CASSLDSHGYTF.

In nucleotides, the CDR3 is TGTGCCAGCACCAGGGTTGTGGGCGAGCAGTACTTC. Its translation is CASTRVVGEQYF. The chain couples TRBV7-2 to TRBJ2-7, with D perhaps matching TRBD1 (5 bases). CDR3 length: 12 residues. Germline loops: CDR1 SGHTA, CDR2 FQGNSA. V lost 7 bases and J 6 bases, leaving 13 bases between the germline ends.

The J gene is TRBJ1-2, the V gene TRBV27; 9 bases fit TRBD1. Germline CDR1 MNHEY, CDR2 SMNVEV (reference sequence). This CDR3 spans 14 amino acids. V was pared by 6 bases and J by 6 bases, with 8 bases of the junction left unmatched. The CDR3, as DNA: TGTGCCAGCAGACAAAAGCGGGACAGGGATGGCTACACCTTC. Encoded protein: CASRQKRDRDGYTF.

V usage is TRBV4-3 and J usage is TRBJ1-5; 9 nucleotides agree with TRBD1. Germline assignment: CDR1 LGHNA and CDR2 YSLEER. V shed 1 base and J 5 bases; nucleotides not matched to a gene: 0. The length of the CDR3 is 14 residues. The CDR3, as DNA: TGCGCCAGCAGCCAAGGGACAGGGGATCAGCCCCAGCATTTT. Amino acid sequence: CASSQGTGDQPQHF.

In its sample, this clonotype was seen a few times. Germline is not matched at one junction end, which may reflect a read error. This chain links TRBV12-3 or TRBV12-4 with TRBJ1-1, with 8 nucleotides matching TRBD1. CDR3 length equals 14 residues. CDR3 in amino acids: CANSLTGGVTEAFF. CDR3 bases: TGTGCCAACAGTTTAACAGGGGGTGTCACTGAAGCTTTCTTT.

J is TRBJ1-2 and V is TRBV5-1; 7 bases align to TRBD1. Germline CDR1 is SGHRS and CDR2 is YFSETQ. The CDR3 has 14 residues. Trimming removed 2 bases from V and 2 bases from J; junction bases left unmatched: 3. The CDR3 here is CASSFSQGNYGYTF. The CDR3 DNA reads as TGCGCCAGCAGCTTTTCACAGGGGAACTATGGCTACACCTTC.

The V call is TRBV20-1, the J call TRBJ2-1, with 7 bases lining up with TRBD2. Germline CDR1 DFQATT, CDR2 SNEGSKA (reference sequence). The length of the CDR3 is 14 residues. J gave up 10 bases and V 3 bases, and 12 bases lay outside the gene matches. CDR3 bases: TGCAGTGCTAGCAGAGCGGGGAGATCCCACGAGCAGTTCTTC. Translating it yields CSASRAGRSHEQFF.

This chain connects TRBV7-9 to TRBJ2-3; D perhaps matches TRBD2 (5 bases). The CDR3 is 15 amino acids. Germline V gene lookup returns CDR1 SEHNR and CDR2 FQNEAQ (reference sequence). V was clipped by 6 bases and J by 6 bases, with 19 bases between them. The CDR3 spells CASRRGLGPGDTQYF. CDR3 DNA: TGTGCCAGCAGGAGAGGGCTTGGGCCGGGGGATACGCAGTATTTT.

V usage is TRBV27 and J usage is TRBJ2-3; a weak D match, TRBD2 (6 bases). This CDR3 is built from 16 residues. CDR1 MNHEY and CDR2 SMNVEV come from the germline V gene (reference sequence). V lost 2 bases and J 2 bases, leaving 14 bases between the germline ends. In nucleotides, the CDR3 is TGTGCCAGCAGTTTACCGGGGGTAATGGACACAGATACGCAGTATTTT. This translates into CASSLPGVMDTDTQYF.

The V and J genes are TRBV2 and TRBJ2-1, with 10 bases matching TRBD1. The V and J ends lost 5 bases and 5 bases, in that order; junction bases with no gene match: 18. Germline-derived CDR1 and CDR2 are SNHLY and FYNNEI. The CDR3 is 19 amino acids. This CDR3 is CASSRTGTGAWAVHNEQFF. The CDR3 DNA is TGTGCCAGCAGTCGCACCGGGACAGGGGCTTGGGCGGTACACAATGAGCAGTTCTTC.

In its sample, this clonotype was seen once. The rearrangement links TRBV12-3 or TRBV12-4 to TRBJ2-2; D possibly corresponds to TRBD1 (5 bases). The V end lost 7 bases, the J end lost 5 bases, and 14 bases lay between the germline ends. CDR3 size: 14 residues. The CDR3 nucleotides are TGTGCCAGCACCCTGCAGGGTAAAACCGGGGAGCTGTTTTTT. It yields the protein CASTLQGKTGELFF.

A few counts support this clonotype. The chain combines TRBV29-1 with TRBJ2-1, with 8 bases matching TRBD1. Germline V gene data show CDR1 as SQVTM and CDR2 as ANQGSEA. J lost 4 bases, V lost 1 base, and 0 bases had no gene match. The CDR3 length is 13 residues. The DNA of the CDR3 is TGCAGCGTTGAAGGACAGGGGTACAATGAGCAGTTCTTC. Translating it yields CSVEGQGYNEQFF.

The chain recombines TRBV15 with TRBJ1-5, with unresolved D. The V end lost 5 bases, the J end lost 5 bases, and 16 bases lay between the germline ends. The CDR3 runs to 15 residues. The germline V gene encodes CDR1 LNHNV and CDR2 YYDKDF (reference sequence). The CDR3 DNA sequence: TGTGCCACCAGCTCGCCCGGGAGGACCCATCAGCCCCAGCATTTT. This gives the protein CATSSPGRTHQPQHF. Full variable domain (outside the CDR3, taken from reference TRBV15 and TRBJ1-5): DAMVIQNPRYQVTQFGKPVTLSCSQTLNHNVMYWYQQKSSQAPKLLFHYYDKDFNNEADTPDNFQSRRPNTSFCFLDIRSPGLGDTAMYLCATSSPGRTHQPQHFGDGTRLSIL.

The gene calls are TRBV6-5 and TRBJ2-1; 7 bases are shared with TRBD1. J lost 3 bases, V lost 6 bases, and 11 bases had no gene match. CDR1 and CDR2 (germline): MNHEY, SVGAGI. The CDR3 totals 16 residues. The DNA of the CDR3 is TGTGCCAGCAGGAGGGGGCAGCTAAGCTTCTACAATGAGCAGTTCTTC. This translates into CASRRGQLSFYNEQFF.